The following is a T cell receptor beta chain sequence with its context. TCRdb's table, derived via immunoSEQ multiplex PCR, lists solely in-frame clones and lacks some. The data hold about 11,000 clones, with 70% to 80% observed a single time. This CDR3 contains 13 residues. V lost 2 bases and J 6 bases, leaving 10 bases between the germline ends. Germline V gene lookup returns CDR1 MGHRA and CDR2 YSYEKL. This sample is drawn from a study of OX40 agonist ivuxolimab in advanced cancers. The origin of this receptor is an adult with an advanced solid tumor such as melanoma, head and neck, liver or kidney cancer. This chain joins TRBV4-1 and TRBJ1-1; D remains ambiguous. Sample: CD4+ or CD8+ T cells sorted from blood, taken in a trial of the OX40 agonist ivuxolimab. Here the CDR3 reads CASSQPAFPEAFF. The DNA for the CDR3 is TGCGCCAGCAGCCAACCCGCGTTCCCTGAAGCTTTCTTT.